This T cell receptor beta chain was retrieved from a study of Ad26.COV2.S vaccination and SARS-CoV-2 variants (dated by TCRdb to the early 2020s). Looking at the study overall: Donors in the vaccine arm were drawn from COV1001, a multicentre, randomized, double-blind, placebo-controlled phase I-IIa trial testing Ad26.COV2.S in healthy adults. Trial participants were randomized into five groups of five, in which low-dose or high-dose Ad26.COV2.S was given once or twice, or placebo was given on both occasions. Blinding of investigators to trial group allocation was maintained during experiments and outcome assessment. Sequencing of the TCRbeta repertoire served to evaluate the specificity and breadth of SARS-CoV-2-reactive T cell receptors following Ad26.COV2.S vaccination. A total of around 32 samples were included in the TCR-sequenced set, comprising some 20 Ad26.COV2.S vaccine recipients, 5 placebo recipients and 8 SARS-CoV-2 convalescent individuals. Ad26.COV2.S was administered intramuscularly at a dose of 5x10^10 or 1x10^11 viral particles, either as one shot or as two shots given 56 days apart. The research as a whole found: The authors noted that total T cell responses may have been underestimated by the TCR breadth and depth analyses. After vaccination, spike-specific CD8+ and CD4+ T cell responses were reported to show substantial breadth. Non-spike TCR breadth was comparable between vaccine and placebo recipients, consistent with the vaccine containing only spike. Comparing responses between vaccine doses or regimens was not something the study was powered to do. Higher spike-specific TCR breadth was observed in Ad26.COV2.S recipients than in placebo recipients (P = 0.0014).

Sample treatment or condition, as interpreted from the label and publication: some 20 received Ad26.COV2.S at low or high dose, single or two shots; about 5 received placebo; per-sample allocation not given. For vaccine and placebo recipients, the sequenced repertoires came from samples collected on day 63 after the first injection. In Cohort 1b, some 25 adults aged 18-55 years were enrolled at a single site in Boston, USA, between 29 July and 7 August 2020. Ad26.COV2.S was a replication-incompetent adenovirus type 26 vector expressing a prefusion-stabilized SARS-CoV-2 spike protein from the original Wuhan strain. TCRbeta CDR3 regions were sequenced with the immunoSEQ Assay. After extraction, genomic DNA underwent amplification by bias-controlled multiplex PCR, followed by high-throughput sequencing. Turning to the authors' computational methods: To quantify the absolute abundance of each unique TCRbeta CDR3 region, sequences were collapsed and filtered. Usable DNA was measured by amplifying reference genes present in all nucleated cells, and TCRbeta template counts were normalized to that usable DNA to estimate T cell fraction. Repertoire TCRs were annotated as SARS-CoV-2-specific when V gene, CDR3 amino acid sequence and J gene were exactly matched to a known reactive TCR set. The reference SARS-CoV-2 TCR set came from MIRA and was filtered for enrichment in COVID-19-positive ImmuneCODE repertoires, removing public or cross-reactive TCRs. Using the MIRA antigens, annotated TCRs were further analysed by specific ORF or by position within an ORF. Breadth was defined as annotated unique rearrangements over total unique productive rearrangements; depth was the summed frequency of those rearrangements. Two-sided Wilcoxon rank-sum tests were applied when comparing TCR breadth between groups. TCRdb took this table from immuneACCESS and kept in-frame rearrangements with V and J called. Such tables lack part of the clones; where checked against another copy, unresolved V genes explain under half of the gap, and the rest is unexplained. That table is the source of V, J and clone size, and D and trimming were worked out from the DNA. The sample table shows fewer than 800,000 clones, and around 92% are seen once. The top ten clonotypes cover approximately 1.5% of the sample.

As concerns this clone: Its antigen has not been determined. No qualities accompany the bases; no much larger clone lies one base away.

This TCR derives from a person aged 18 to 59 who received the Ad26.COV2.S COVID-19 vaccine or a placebo. The sample in question was peripheral blood, obtained in a trial of Ad26.COV2.S vaccine versus placebo.

CDR3 reads: CAWIKGAGSHNEQFF. The DNA is TGTGCCTGGATCAAAGGGGCAGGTAGCCACAATGAGCAGTTCTTC. The chain is made from TRBV30 and TRBJ2-1; a tentative D match to TRBD1 spans 5 bases. The CDR3 runs 15 amino acids, cysteine and phenylalanine included. Left in the record is the CDR3 DNA by itself, 45 bases read in frame from the first base. For CDR1 and CDR2, the germline V gene (reference sequence) lists GTSNPN and SVGIG. V is pared back by 4 bases and J by 5 bases, with 18 bases lying between the germline termini.